This T cell receptor (beta chain) comes out of a study of cytomegalovirus exposure and HLA in healthy donors. The repertoire was sequenced with immunoSEQ multiplex PCR; TCRdb's copy has only in-frame clones and lacks some. Here the sample spans 130,000 to 150,000 clones, 80% to 95% being singletons. The length of the CDR3 is 14 residues. Deletions cut 6 bases from V and 7 bases from J, with 19 bases between. Per germline, CDR1 SQVTM and CDR2 ANQGSEA. The material sequenced was PBMCs. This rearrangement joins TRBV29-1 to TRBJ2-4, with D maybe TRBD1 (5 bases). This receptor was taken from a man between 18 and 35 years old in good health and CMV-seronegative. The chain's CDR3 is CSVLGAGSSNIQYF. CDR3 sequence (DNA): TGCAGCGTCTTAGGGGCAGGGTCGTCCAACATTCAGTACTTC.